Presented here are 15 T cell receptor beta chains from one specimen sequenced in a study of regulatory T cells in long-lasting Graves disease. Time point given: newly diagnosed GD, antithyroid drugs for less than 3 months. The TCR library was made from RNA that had been extracted from PBMCs in TRIzol. To make TCR beta libraries, researchers used iRepertoire HTBI primers and Arm-PCR of CDR3 regions. MiXCR, applied by TCRdb to the multiplex PCR reads, yields one record per CDR3 protein. The sample has 400,000 to 500,000 distinct CDR3 sequences, around 13% seen once; the top ten hold about 15%. A further study also used this sample, focusing on T cells in Graves' hyperthyroidism and ophthalmopathy.

The sequenced sample was peripheral blood mononuclear cells (PBMCs), obtained at new diagnosis, from a patient treated with antithyroid drugs. These receptors all come from a woman in her fifties or sixties with Graves disease.

This clonotype has a count of ten or more. The V call is TRBV12-3 or TRBV12-4, the J call TRBJ2-1, with TRBD2 matching 14 bases. V lost 6 bases, J lost 9 bases, and 4 bases stayed unmatched. The CDR3 length is 14 residues. The CDR3 region is CASRGTSGSGEQFF. The DNA for the CDR3 is TGTGCCAGCAGAGGGACTAGCGGGAGTGGTGAGCAGTTCTTC.

In this sample, this clonotype turned up many times. Germline is not matched at one junction end, which may reflect a read error. This chain connects TRBV2 to TRBJ1-2; tentatively, D is TRBD1 (6 bases). The length of the CDR3 is 14 residues. Per the germline V gene, CDR1 is SNHLY and CDR2 is FYNNEI. This CDR3 is CASSEMGGGYDYTF. CDR3 nucleotides: TGTGCCAGCAGTGAAATGGGTGGGGGCTATGACTACACCTTC.

This clonotype was found a few times. The chain links TRBV20-1 to TRBJ2-3; 8 bases map to TRBD1. Germline CDR1 DFQATT, CDR2 SNEGSKA (reference sequence). The CDR3 runs to 16 residues. The J segment lost 3 bases and the V segment lost 0 bases, leaving 8 bases of the junction unmatched. CDR3 in amino acids: CSARDSWTGSTDTQYF. The CDR3 DNA sequence: TGCAGTGCTAGAGATTCCTGGACAGGGTCGACAGATACGCAGTATTTT.

This chain uses TRBV28 with TRBJ1-6, with no clear D. The germline CDR1 and CDR2 sequences are MDHEN and SYDVKM. Between the trimmed V and J ends, which lost 1 base and 10 bases, there was a span of 14 bases. This CDR3 has 15 amino acids. As DNA, the CDR3 is TGTGCCAGCAGTTTATTGGGCCTCTTCGGGTCACCCCTCCACTTT. Protein: CASSLLGLFGSPLHF.

This clonotype was counted many times. CDR3 protein: CASSLSPQGETEAFF. The CDR3 nucleotides read TGTGCCAGCAGTTTAAGCCCTCAGGGGGAGACTGAAGCTTTCTTT. V and J are TRBV28 and TRBJ1-1, with 7 nucleotides matching TRBD1. The CDR3 extends over 15 amino acids. Germline CDR1 reads MDHEN; CDR2 reads SYDVKM. V was clipped by 2 bases and J by 5 bases; unmatched bases: 8.

A remark on this clonotype: One base away lies a much larger clone, so this may be a sequencing read error. V usage is TRBV3-1 and J usage is TRBJ1-1; 8 bases fit TRBD1. CDR1 LGHDT and CDR2 YNNKEL come from the germline V gene (reference sequence). The ends lost 3 bases at V and 0 bases at J; junction bases unmatched: 3. There are 15 residues in the CDR3. The CDR3 is CASSQSDRVNTEAFF. The DNA for the CDR3 is TGTGCCAGCAGCCAGTCGGACAGGGTGAACACTGAAGCTTTCTTT.

The V call is TRBV10-3, the J call TRBJ2-7; possible D gene TRBD1, 6 bases. The CDR3 is made up of 14 amino acids. V dropped 0 bases and J dropped 4 bases, with 10 bases sitting between them. The germline CDR1 and CDR2 sequences are ENHRY and SYGVKD. The chain's CDR3 is CAISESARGYEQYF. CDR3 DNA: TGTGCCATCAGTGAGTCGGCCAGGGGTTACGAGCAGTACTTC.

As regards this clonotype: This sequence may be a read error, since a much larger clone differs from it by one base. This rearrangement joins TRBV27 to TRBJ2-3; 14 bases line up with TRBD2. CDR3 length: 15 residues. CDR1 is MNHEY and CDR2 is SMNVEV in the germline V gene (reference sequence). The J segment lost 6 bases and the V segment lost 8 bases, leaving 7 bases of the junction unmatched. The DNA for the CDR3 is TGTGCCAGCGGTCCGGGACTAGCGGGAGTGGATACGCAGTATTTT. It specifies CASGPGLAGVDTQYF.

The J gene is TRBJ2-7, the V gene TRBV28; 15 nucleotides align to TRBD2. With V trimmed by 1 base and J by 4 bases, 2 bases remained unmatched. Germline CDR1 and CDR2: MDHEN and SYDVKM. The CDR3 length is 16 residues. CDR3 sequence reads: CASSLSGTSGRYEQYF. The CDR3 DNA is TGTGCCAGCAGTTTATCCGGGACTAGCGGGAGGTACGAGCAGTACTTC. Combining the CDR3 with reference TRBV28 and TRBJ2-7 gives the whole variable domain DVKVTQSSRYLVKRTGEKVFLECVQDMDHENMFWYRQDPGLGLRLIYFSYDVKMKEKGDIPEGYSVSREKKERFSLILESASTNQTSMYLCASSLSGTSGRYEQYFGPGTRLTVT.

The V gene is TRBV6-1, the J gene TRBJ2-2; tentative D call: TRBD1 (6 bases). The CDR3 extends over 15 amino acids. In germline, CDR1 is MNHNS, CDR2 SASEGT. V lost 6 bases to trimming and J lost 0 bases, with 11 bases between them. CDR3 amino acids: CASRTGTPNTGELFF. In nucleotides, the CDR3 is TGTGCCAGCAGGACCGGGACACCGAACACCGGGGAGCTGTTTTTT.

This clonotype occurred many times. This rearrangement joins TRBV7-2 to TRBJ1-5; D is unresolved. Trimming left V 1 base short and J 5 bases short, with 12 bases between. This CDR3 contains 15 residues. Germline CDR1 and CDR2: SGHTA and FQGNSA. DNA for the CDR3: TGTGCCAGCAGCTTAGTTGGGTCTGGGGATCAGCCCCAGCATTTT. The encoded protein is CASSLVGSGDQPQHF.

In its sample, this clonotype was seen a few times. CDR3 loop: CASSPTTNNEKLFF. For the CDR3, the DNA is TGTGCCAGCTCACCAACGACAAATAATGAAAAACTGTTTTTT. V gene TRBV18 combines with J gene TRBJ1-4; D gene unclear. The germline CDR1 and CDR2 sequences are KGHSH and LQKENI. The CDR3 covers 14 residues. V was pared by 2 bases and J by 4 bases, with 8 bases between.

This clonotype was counted at least ten times. The chain recombines TRBV28 with TRBJ2-1, with 8 positions matching TRBD2. The CDR3 length is 16 residues. Germline values: CDR1 MDHEN, CDR2 SYDVKM. The V segment lost 2 bases and the J segment 5 bases; nucleotides outside the gene matches: 8. The CDR3 spells CASSLVVGRADNEQFF. The CDR3 DNA reads as TGTGCCAGCAGTTTAGTCGTCGGGAGGGCCGACAATGAGCAGTTCTTC.

Only a few counts were recorded for this clonotype. This chain connects TRBV7-9 to TRBJ2-7, with 7 nucleotides matching TRBD1. V trimming: 5 bases; J trimming: 5 bases; junction bases outside the gene matches: 12. This CDR3 comprises 15 residues. Germline CDR1 and CDR2: SEHNR and FQNEAQ (reference sequence). The chain's CDR3 is CASSSGDREFNEQYF. The CDR3 bases are TGTGCCAGCAGCAGTGGAGACAGGGAATTTAACGAGCAGTACTTC.

V usage is TRBV4-3 and J usage is TRBJ2-3, with 9 positions matching TRBD2. This CDR3 spans 16 amino acids. Trimming cost V 3 bases and J 0 bases; bases outside gene matches: 4. Germline-derived CDR1 and CDR2 are LGHNA and YSLEER. CDR3 DNA: TGCGCCAGCAGCCATATAGCGGGAGTTAGCACAGATACGCAGTATTTT. Translating it yields CASSHIAGVSTDTQYF.